These 18 T cell receptor beta chains came from one sample sequenced in a study of Graves' ophthalmopathy and Graves' hyperthyroidism. RNA transcripts yielded amplified TCR beta CDR3 regions. Second-round multiplex PCR came after a first-round RT-PCR that employed HTBI primers. A single record per CDR3 protein comes from TCRdb applying MiXCR to the multiplex PCR reads. The sample consists of 220,000 or so distinct CDR3 sequences, about 22% of them appearing once. The specimen sequenced was peripheral blood. Receptor source: a woman in her fifties or sixties with Graves' ophthalmopathy.

In its sample, this clonotype was seen many times. The gene calls are TRBV30 and TRBJ2-7; 11 nucleotides match TRBD1. V lost 7 bases to trimming and J lost 4 bases; unmatched junction nucleotides: 9. The germline V gene has CDR1 GTSNPN and CDR2 SVGIG (reference sequence). CDR3 size: 14 residues. CDR3 region: CALTGTGGSYEQYF. DNA of the CDR3: TGTGCCTTAACCGGGACAGGGGGGTCGTACGAGCAGTACTTC.

There are many counts of this clonotype. The genes are TRBV20-1 and TRBJ1-2; D gene ambiguous. Germline V gene data show CDR1 as DFQATT and CDR2 as SNEGSKA (reference sequence). This CDR3 region has 13 residues. V was trimmed by 4 bases and J by 0 bases, leaving 9 bases between them. CDR3 residues: CSANPTTNYGYTF. The CDR3 nucleotides are TGCAGTGCTAATCCGACAACTAACTATGGCTACACCTTC.

This clonotype was observed many times. V gene TRBV29-1 combines with J gene TRBJ2-7, with 7 bases fitting TRBD1. CDR1 and CDR2 (germline): SQVTM, ANQGSEA. Trimming took 4 bases from V and 7 from J; bases not matched to a gene: 10. The CDR3 extends over 13 amino acids. CDR3 nucleotide sequence: TGCAGCGTTGTAGGGGGCACTACGGGGGAGCAGTACTTC. Amino acids: CSVVGGTTGEQYF.

The V gene is TRBV28, the J gene TRBJ2-5; 9 bases line up with TRBD1. The CDR3 covers 16 residues. Germline V CDR1 and CDR2: MDHEN, SYDVKM. With V trimmed by 5 bases and J by 4 bases, 11 bases remained unmatched. CDR3 nucleotides: TGTGCCAGCAGTCCGCCTCTGACAGGGGGGCTAGAGACCCAGTACTTC. Its translation is CASSPPLTGGLETQYF.

This rearrangement joins TRBV12-5 to TRBJ1-3; D perhaps matches TRBD1 (6 bases). V shed 6 bases and J shed 2 bases, with 11 bases lying between them. CDR1 is LGHNT and CDR2 is FRNRAP in the germline V gene. The CDR3 has 14 amino acids. CDR3 amino acids: CASGGTPTGNTIYF. CDR3 in DNA: TGTGCTAGTGGAGGGACACCAACTGGAAACACCATATATTTT.

This clonotype was seen at least ten times. CDR3 DNA sequence: TGTGCTAGTGGTTTGGTACTTGGGACAGGGGGCTCGTATAGCAATCAGCCCCAGCATTTT. The encoded protein is CASGLVLGTGGSYSNQPQHF. The J gene is TRBJ1-5, the V gene TRBV12-5, with TRBD1 identical over 12 bases. Germline V gene sequence: CDR1 LGHNT, CDR2 FRNRAP. V lost 0 bases, J lost 0 bases, and 9 bases stayed unmatched. The CDR3 consists of 20 residues.

This clonotype showed up many times. The chain is built from TRBV3-1 and TRBJ1-2, with D possibly TRBD1 on 6 matching bases. Germline CDR1 LGHDT, CDR2 YNNKEL (reference sequence). V was cut by 3 bases and J by 2 bases, with 10 bases left in between. The CDR3 loop spans 14 amino acids. The CDR3 bases are TGTGCCAGCAGCCAGGTGGACAGCAACTATGGCTACACCTTC. It is translated as CASSQVDSNYGYTF.

The rearrangement links TRBV30 to TRBJ1-3; weak D call: TRBD1 (6 bases). This CDR3 has 16 amino acids. Trimming took off 1 base at V and 4 bases at J, with 17 bases between the two ends. Germline CDR1 and CDR2: GTSNPN and SVGIG (reference sequence). The CDR3 DNA reads TGTGCCTGGAGTGGGGGGGCGGGCGATTTCGGAAACACCATATATTTT. As protein: CAWSGGAGDFGNTIYF.

This clonotype was observed a few times. The chain employs TRBV20-1 and TRBJ2-1; D not certain. Germline CDR1 and CDR2: DFQATT and SNEGSKA (reference sequence). The CDR3 contains 16 residues. The V gene lost 0 bases and the J gene lost 4 bases, with 16 bases spanning the gap. CDR3 nucleotides: TGCAGTGCTAGAGATCGCGGCAGCAAATTATACAATGAGCAGTTCTTC. Translation: CSARDRGSKLYNEQFF.

This clonotype was observed at least ten times. CDR3 residues: CASRRLRNGEAFF. The CDR3 bases are TGTGCCAGCAGGCGTTTAAGGAACGGTGAAGCTTTCTTT. This chain joins TRBV7-2 and TRBJ1-1; D is unclear. Germline V gene data show CDR1 as SGHTA and CDR2 as FQGNSA. There are 13 residues in the CDR3. V was trimmed by 6 bases and J by 7 bases, leaving 15 bases between them. Combining the CDR3 with reference TRBV7-2 and TRBJ1-1 gives the whole variable domain GAGVSQSPSNKVTEKGKDVELRCDPISGHTALYWYRQSLGQGLEFLIYFQGNSAPDKSGLPSDRFSAERTGGSVSTLTIQRTQQEDSAVYLCASRRLRNGEAFFGQGTRLTVV.

This clonotype was seen repeatedly, ten times or more. The J gene is TRBJ1-2, the V gene TRBV20-1, with 12 bases that match TRBD1. Germline V gene sequence: CDR1 DFQATT, CDR2 SNEGSKA (reference sequence). The CDR3 covers 12 residues. With 6 bases clipped from V and 9 bases from J, the junction kept 5 bases outside the gene matches. The CDR3 loop is CSARDRGRSYTF. The CDR3 bases are TGCAGTGCAAGGGACAGGGGGCGTAGCTACACCTTC.

The chain recombines TRBV28 with TRBJ1-5; a weak D match, TRBD1 (6 bases). There are 14 residues in the CDR3. Trimming pared 11 bases from V and 7 bases from J, leaving 21 bases between. Germline loops: CDR1 MDHEN, CDR2 SYDVKM. CDR3 sequence reads: CAGTPTGGGQPQHF. In DNA, the CDR3 is TGTGCCGGCACCCCTACGGGGGGCGGGCAGCCCCAGCATTTT.

This clonotype was detected many times. V is TRBV20-1 and J is TRBJ2-5; 7 bases are a match to TRBD2. Germline V gives CDR1 DFQATT, CDR2 SNEGSKA (reference sequence). The CDR3 spans 13 residues. The J segment lost 9 bases and the V segment lost 3 bases, leaving 10 bases of the junction unmatched. The CDR3 region is CSASAGEGRAQYF. The CDR3 DNA sequence: TGCAGTGCTAGTGCGGGGGAAGGACGCGCCCAGTACTTC.

This clonotype was seen many times. V is TRBV7-2 and J is TRBJ2-7; TRBD1 matches 8 bases. CDR1 and CDR2 (germline): SGHTA, FQGNSA. The CDR3 runs to 14 residues. With V trimmed by 5 bases and J by 3 bases, 6 bases remained unmatched. The CDR3 loop is CASSHGTGNYEQYF. The CDR3 DNA is TGTGCCAGCAGCCACGGGACAGGCAACTACGAGCAGTACTTC.

In this sample, this clonotype turned up many times. The V gene is TRBV7-3, the J gene TRBJ1-1; D call uncertain. Germline loops: CDR1 SGHTA, CDR2 FQGTGA. CDR3 length equals 13 residues. Trimming left V 2 bases short and J 1 base short, with 5 bases between. This CDR3 is CASSLLPNTEAFF. The CDR3 nucleotides read TGTGCCAGCAGCTTATTACCGAACACTGAAGCTTTCTTT.

V is TRBV30 and J is TRBJ2-1; 8 nucleotides agree with TRBD2. V lost 5 bases to trimming and J lost 7 bases; unmatched junction nucleotides: 10. This CDR3 spans 14 amino acids. Germline CDR1 and CDR2: GTSNPN and SVGIG (reference sequence). CDR3 sequence: CAWVGLAGLNEQFF. CDR3 DNA: TGTGCCTGGGTCGGACTAGCAGGTTTGAATGAGCAGTTCTTC.

This clonotype was detected ten times or more. This chain joins TRBV6-4 and TRBJ2-2, with 7 bases that match TRBD1. The CDR3 loop spans 17 amino acids. V dropped 6 bases and J dropped 5; count of bases not matched to a gene: 15. CDR1 and CDR2 from the germline V gene are MRHNA and SNTAGT. CDR3 in amino acids: CASRLTAGTVETGELFF. The CDR3 region has the DNA TGTGCCAGCAGACTAACCGCCGGGACAGTAGAAACCGGGGAGCTGTTTTTT.

In its sample, this clonotype was seen many times. This chain uses TRBV4-2 with TRBJ1-3; no firm D call. The CDR3 extends over 14 amino acids. Trimming left V 1 base short and J 3 bases short, with 7 bases between. Per the germline V gene, CDR1 is LGHNA and CDR2 is YNFKEQ. The CDR3 region has the DNA TGTGCCAGCAGCCAAGTTGGGATTGGAAACACCATATATTTT. The encoded protein is CASSQVGIGNTIYF.